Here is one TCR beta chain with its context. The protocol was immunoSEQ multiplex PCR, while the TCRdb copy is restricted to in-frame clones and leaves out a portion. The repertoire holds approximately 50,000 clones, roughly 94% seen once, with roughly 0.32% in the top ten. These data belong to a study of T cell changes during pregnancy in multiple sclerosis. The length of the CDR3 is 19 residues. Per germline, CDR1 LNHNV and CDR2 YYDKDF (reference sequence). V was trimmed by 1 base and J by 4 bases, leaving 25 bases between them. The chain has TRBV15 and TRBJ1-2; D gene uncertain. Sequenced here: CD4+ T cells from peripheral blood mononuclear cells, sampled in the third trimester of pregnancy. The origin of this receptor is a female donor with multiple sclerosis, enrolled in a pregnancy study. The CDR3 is CATSRGKADQKLGSYGYTF. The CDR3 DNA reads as TGTGCCACCAGCAGAGGCAAAGCGGACCAAAAGTTGGGAAGCTATGGCTACACCTTC.